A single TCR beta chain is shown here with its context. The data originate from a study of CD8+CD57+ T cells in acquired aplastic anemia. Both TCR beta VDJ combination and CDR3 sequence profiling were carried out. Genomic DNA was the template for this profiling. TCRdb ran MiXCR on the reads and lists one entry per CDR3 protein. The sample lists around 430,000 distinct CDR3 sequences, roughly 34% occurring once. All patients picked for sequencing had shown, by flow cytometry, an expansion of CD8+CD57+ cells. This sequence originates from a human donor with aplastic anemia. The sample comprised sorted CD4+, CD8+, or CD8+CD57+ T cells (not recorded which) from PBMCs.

For the CDR3, the DNA is TGTGCCTGGAGACCCTCACGGGGCGAGCAGTACTTC. Its protein product is CAWRPSRGEQYF. The V gene is TRBV7-2, the J gene TRBJ2-7; D is perhaps TRBD2 (5 bases). Trimming removed 11 bases at V and 6 bases at J, with 17 bases between. Germline CDR1 is SGHTA and CDR2 is FQGNSA. The CDR3 extends over 12 amino acids.